This TCR beta chain was obtained from a study of spatial heterogeneity in lung cancer (dated by TCRdb to 2018 to 2020). About the study as a whole: Beta-chain transcripts were consistently detected in greater numbers than alpha-chain transcripts, which likely reflects a higher abundance of beta-chain transcripts. The study linked features of the TCR repertoire to counts of nonsynonymous mutations, which were determined by whole-exome sequencing of tumor tissue. In the raw uncorrected reads, each unique combination of TCR and UMI appeared more than ten times on average. Both alpha and beta chains were TCR-sequenced in samples taken at surgery, namely 220 tumor regions, 63 to 70 matched nontumor lung samples and 50 to 60 PBMC samples. In non-small cell lung cancer, the study made a quantitative comparison of TCR alpha and beta repertoires among multiple tumor regions, matched nontumor lung and blood. The paper's findings and limits, for the study overall: Ubiquitous expanded tumor TCRs showed up in blood more often at tumor resection than at routine follow-up. Confirming at a functional level the hypothesis that regional TCRs recognize regional mutations was considered to require additional single-cell paired TCR alpha and beta sequencing.

This clonotype has ten or more counts. There is no known antigen for this receptor. No much larger clone exists at a distance of one base, and base qualities are not known. In the germline V gene (reference sequence), CDR1 corresponds to LNHNV and CDR2 to YYDKDF. Germline trimming amounts to 0 bases on V and 6 bases on J, with 6 as the count of junction bases outside the gene matches. The CDR3 goes from the cysteine to the phenylalanine over 16 residues. Only CDR3 DNA remains: 48 bases, in frame from the first base. The time point label, read with the paper, signifies: sample taken at primary tumor resection. The donors were 72 patients from the lung TRACERx cohort who had early-stage, untreated non-small cell lung cancer. For TCR sequencing, whole RNA was extracted from tumor and nontumor lung tissue, or from cryopreserved PBMC samples, and no cell sorting was done. Only patients for whom sufficient RNA was available from at least two tumor regions were selected for TCR sequencing.

The library was generated by 5' RACE. Sequencing relied on a NextSeq 500. The TCR library protocol attached a unique molecular identifier to each TCR cDNA molecule to allow correction of PCR and sequencing errors. In the authors' own workflow: TCR identification, UMI-based error correction and CDR3 extraction were all carried out with Decombinator tools. Expanded TCRs were defined as those above a frequency of 2 per 1,000, corresponding to the top 1% of the tumor frequency distribution. Renyi diversity was calculated using the R vegan package after each repertoire was subsampled 100 times to 5,000 TCRs. CDR3 similarity networks were built from amino acid triplet string-kernel similarity, with CDR3s being connected when pairwise similarity was above 0.82. TCRdb reran the public reads through fastp at Q25 and MiXCR, keeping productive beta chains. All rows with the same CDR3 protein become a single entry with the most common DNA and genes. The authors' filters were not applied to this entry. This sample gives 25,000 or so distinct CDR3 sequences in total; about 3% of them show up just once. Together, the top ten hold more than 25% of the sample.

This specimen was PBMCs, taken at surgery. The rearranged chain carries TRBV15 and TRBJ2-1; 9 junctional bases match TRBD2. This TCR was sampled from a female donor with early-stage non-small cell lung cancer. The bases are TGTGCCACCAGCAGAGATCCGGGACTAGCTGTCAATGAGCAGTTCTTC. Translation gives CATSRDPGLAVNEQFF.